The clone carrying this TCR beta chain appeared once. The protocol was immunoSEQ multiplex PCR, while the TCRdb copy is restricted to in-frame clones and leaves out a portion. The sample carries over 100,000 clones, 87% recorded once. This entry comes from a study of blood T cell repertoires in COVID-19. The CDR3 loop spans 14 amino acids. Germline CDR1 reads SNHLY; CDR2 reads FYNNEI. Trimming removed 5 bases from V and 1 base from J, with 11 bases in between. V gene TRBV2 combines with J gene TRBJ1-1; D perhaps matches TRBD1 (5 bases). This receptor was taken from a man over 45 with active COVID-19. Material for sequencing was peripheral blood. Here the CDR3 reads CASSPDRENTEAFF. CDR3 in DNA: TGTGCCAGCAGTCCCGACAGAGAGAACACTGAAGCTTTCTTT.